This passage covers 8 T cell receptor beta chains from one sample sequenced in a study of T cells in Graves' hyperthyroidism and ophthalmopathy (dated by TCRdb to about 2019). The library was produced with multiplex PCR. These reads were obtained on an Illumina HiSeq 2000. The TCR beta CDR3 regions were amplified from RNA transcripts. A first-round RT-PCR of the TCR CDR3 used the HTBI primer set with the Qiagen OneStep RT-PCR kit. TCRdb trimmed the raw reads at Q25, called clones with MiXCR and kept productive beta chains. Each entry is one CDR3 protein sequence, shown with its most common DNA and genes. In this sample the table shows around 500,000 distinct CDR3 sequences, more than 15% of which occur a single time. The top ten constitute approximately 30% of the sample. Specimen: blood. The receptors here all came from a woman between 25 and 40 years old with Graves' ophthalmopathy.

This clonotype was found many times. The rearrangement links TRBV28 to TRBJ2-1; D gene uncertain. Germline lookup yields CDR1 MDHEN and CDR2 SYDVKM. Trimming removed 3 bases at V and 10 bases at J, with 13 bases between. CDR3 size: 13 residues. The CDR3 loop is CASSFVRMGEQFF. Here the CDR3 DNA reads TGTGCCAGCAGTTTCGTGAGGATGGGAGAGCAGTTCTTC.

This clonotype was found many times. The V gene is TRBV18, the J gene TRBJ1-2; 9 positions agree with TRBD1. CDR1 is KGHSH and CDR2 is LQKENI in the germline V gene. V lost 5 bases to trimming and J lost 5 bases; unmatched junction nucleotides: 6. CDR3 length: 14 residues. CDR3 coding DNA: TGTGCCAGCTCATTGGGACAGGGCCCATATGGCTACACCTTC. This translates into CASSLGQGPYGYTF.

V usage is TRBV7-9 and J usage is TRBJ1-5; D gene ambiguous. CDR1 is SEHNR and CDR2 is FQNEAQ in the germline V gene (reference sequence). Between the trimmed V and J ends, which lost 0 bases and 0 bases, there was a span of 9 bases. This CDR3 is 16 amino acids long. The CDR3 coding sequence is TGTGCCAGCAGCTTAGCGCAGTCCGGTAGCAATCAGCCCCAGCATTTT. Translation: CASSLAQSGSNQPQHF. Filled out from reference TRBV7-9 and TRBJ1-5, the complete variable domain reads DTGVSQNPRHKITKRGQNVTFRCDPISEHNRLYWYRQTLGQGPEFLTYFQNEAQLEKSRLLSDRFSAERPKGSFSTLEIQRTEQGDSAMYLCASSLAQSGSNQPQHFGDGTRLSIL.

This clonotype was seen only a few times. This chain uses TRBV15 with TRBJ1-5, with D maybe TRBD1 (5 bases). The CDR3 contains 15 residues. Germline V gene lookup returns CDR1 LNHNV and CDR2 YYDKDF (reference sequence). Deletions cut 1 base from V and 10 bases from J, with 17 bases between. The CDR3 DNA sequence: TGTGCCACCAGCAGAGCCTTCGGGACCCCATATCCCCAGCATTTT. Translation gives CATSRAFGTPYPQHF.

V usage is TRBV11-2 and J usage is TRBJ1-6, with a tentative D call TRBD1 (6 bases). Trimming removed 4 bases at V and 8 bases at J, with 24 bases between. Germline V gene sequence: CDR1 SGHAT, CDR2 FQNNGV. This CDR3 has 18 residues. The CDR3 loop is CASSSHGGALQAHSPLHF. The CDR3 DNA reads TGTGCCAGCAGCTCTCACGGGGGCGCCTTACAGGCCCATTCACCCCTCCACTTT.

In nucleotides, the CDR3 is TGCAGTGCCACCCCTAGAGACCGTTACCAAGAGACCCAGTACTTC. Its protein is CSATPRDRYQETQYF. The J gene is TRBJ2-5, the V gene TRBV20-1; D unresolved. Trimming shortened V by 6 bases and J by 0 bases, and 17 bases separated the two germline ends. Germline CDR1 is DFQATT and CDR2 is SNEGSKA (reference sequence). CDR3 length: 15 amino acids.

This clonotype was observed a handful of times. V usage is TRBV5-1 and J usage is TRBJ2-7, with TRBD1 matching over 10 bases. CDR3 length equals 14 residues. Trimming at V came to 7 bases and at J to 1 base, leaving 5 bases not matched to a gene. Per germline, CDR1 SGHRS and CDR2 YFSETQ. CDR3 sequence reads: CASHRDRGSYEQYF. CDR3 bases: TGCGCCAGCCACCGGGACAGGGGTTCCTACGAGCAGTACTTC. The full variable domain, completed using reference TRBV5-1 and TRBJ2-7, is KAGVTQTPRYLIKTRGQQVTLSCSPISGHRSVSWYQQTPGQGLQFLFEYFSETQRNKGNFPGRFSGRQFSNSRSEMNVSTLELGDSALYLCASHRDRGSYEQYFGPGTRLTVT.

The sample holds one count of this clonotype. The genes are TRBV10-3 and TRBJ2-1, with 8 positions matching TRBD2. Germline loops: CDR1 ENHRY, CDR2 SYGVKD. V shed 1 base and J 10 bases; nucleotides not matched to a gene: 15. The CDR3 spans 17 residues. The CDR3 here is CAISEFLSGSVKVEQFF. CDR3 in DNA: TGTGCCATCAGTGAGTTTTTGAGCGGGAGCGTCAAGGTCGAGCAGTTCTTC.